Below are 32 T cell receptor beta chains sequenced from a single sample in a study of spatial heterogeneity in lung cancer. TCRdb reprocessed the 5' RACE reads with MiXCR, giving one entry per CDR3 protein. Among tens of thousands of distinct CDR3 sequences listed, 4% to 6% were seen once. Time point reported: sample taken at primary tumor resection. Whole RNA came from tumor, nontumor lung or frozen PBMC and was sequenced without being sorted. Sequences were derived from PBMCs, sampled at surgery. Source of these receptors: a female donor with early-stage non-small cell lung cancer.

This clonotype was picked up a small number of times. The gene calls are TRBV6-1 and TRBJ2-5; 7 bases match TRBD1. The CDR3 length is 14 residues. The J segment lost 5 bases and the V segment lost 1 base, leaving 4 bases of the junction unmatched. Germline loops: CDR1 MNHNS, CDR2 SASEGT. As DNA, the CDR3 is TGTGCCAGCAGTGAAGGGGCAGGGGGTGAGACCCAGTACTTC. Amino acids: CASSEGAGGETQYF.

V gene TRBV30 combines with J gene TRBJ1-1; D uncertain. Germline V gives CDR1 GTSNPN, CDR2 SVGIG (reference sequence). The V end lost 0 bases, the J end lost 6 bases, and 8 bases lay between the germline ends. This CDR3 is built from 12 residues. In DNA, the CDR3 is TGTGCCTGGAGTGTGGACGGGGCTGAAGCTTTCTTT. Protein sequence: CAWSVDGAEAFF. Based on the CDR3 plus reference TRBV30 and TRBJ1-1, the full variable domain is SQTIHQWPATLVQPVGSPLSLECTVEGTSNPNLYWYRQAAGRGLQLLFYSVGIGQISSEVPQNLSASRPQDRQFILSSKKLLLSDSGFYLCAWSVDGAEAFFGQGTRLTVV.

Sample share makes this clonotype medium-sized (0.01 to 0.1%). The chain carries TRBV13 and TRBJ1-2; D gene unclear. This CDR3 is built from 12 residues. V shed 1 base and J shed 10 bases, with 10 bases lying between them. Germline CDR1 and CDR2: PRHDT and FYEKMQ (reference sequence). The CDR3: CASSLDRSDYTF. CDR3 coding DNA: TGTGCCAGCAGCTTAGACAGATCGGACTACACCTTC.

This clonotype was counted ten times or more. This rearrangement joins TRBV7-9 to TRBJ1-5; D unresolved. CDR3 length: 14 residues. Between the trimmed V and J ends, which lost 5 bases and 7 bases, there was a span of 15 bases. Per germline, CDR1 SEHNR and CDR2 FQNEAQ (reference sequence). The CDR3 sequence is CASSPITENQPQHF. The CDR3 DNA reads TGTGCCAGCAGCCCTATCACGGAGAACCAGCCCCAGCATTTT.

This clonotype was observed a handful of times. The genes are TRBV20-1 and TRBJ2-4; 10 bases align to TRBD2. V shed 3 bases, J shed 6 bases, and the junction held 5 bases outside the gene matches. The CDR3 consists of 14 residues. CDR1 and CDR2 from the germline V gene are DFQATT and SNEGSKA (reference sequence). The CDR3 loop is CSARGRLAGNIQYF. CDR3 sequence (DNA): TGCAGTGCTAGGGGTAGACTAGCGGGAAACATTCAGTACTTC.

This clonotype was counted between two and nine times. This sequence joins TRBV6-2 or TRBV6-3 and TRBJ1-5; perhaps TRBD1 as D (5 bases). Germline assignment: CDR1 MNHEY and CDR2 SVGEGT. V lost 7 bases and J lost 5, with 15 bases in between. The CDR3 is 14 amino acids. The CDR3 is CASTPKGYDQPQHF. DNA for the CDR3: TGTGCCAGCACCCCGAAGGGGTACGATCAGCCCCAGCATTTT.

This clonotype has at least ten counts. The rearrangement joins TRBV2 to TRBJ2-1; TRBD1 aligns across 11 bases. Germline loops: CDR1 SNHLY, CDR2 FYNNEI. V dropped 8 bases and J dropped 3; count of bases not matched to a gene: 6. CDR3 length: 15 amino acids. CDR3 loop: CASGRDRGDYNEQFF. In nucleotides, the CDR3 is TGTGCCAGCGGGAGGGACAGGGGGGACTACAATGAGCAGTTCTTC.

The chain employs TRBV29-1 and TRBJ1-1; 7 nucleotides agree with TRBD1. This CDR3 contains 13 residues. The V segment lost 7 bases and the J segment 4 bases; nucleotides outside the gene matches: 9. CDR1 is SQVTM, CDR2 ANQGSEA, per germline. CDR3 in DNA: TGCAGCGGCTCCCCAGGGGGAGGCACTGAAGCTTTCTTT. It yields the protein CSGSPGGGTEAFF.

The table lists this clonotype with many counts. The V and J genes are TRBV2 and TRBJ1-1; D ambiguous. Germline lookup yields CDR1 SNHLY and CDR2 FYNNEI. The V end lost 2 bases, the J end lost 11 bases, and 18 bases lay between the germline ends. The length of the CDR3 is 14 residues. The chain's CDR3 is CASSERSRRVEAFF. The CDR3 nucleotides read TGTGCCAGCAGTGAACGGTCCCGGCGCGTTGAGGCTTTCTTT.

This chain joins TRBV19 and TRBJ2-1; 11 bases align to TRBD1. Germline V gene sequence: CDR1 LNHDA, CDR2 SQIVND (reference sequence). Germline trimming cut 6 bases from V and 4 bases from J; bases unmatched to any gene: 5. The CDR3 loop spans 15 amino acids. CDR3 coding DNA: TGTGCCAGTAGAGGAGGACAGGGGGCATACAATGAGCAGTTCTTC. This sequence encodes CASRGGQGAYNEQFF.

This clonotype was seen repeatedly, ten times or more. The CDR3 is CASDRAELNQPQHF. CDR3 coding DNA: TGTGCCAGCGACAGAGCGGAACTCAATCAGCCCCAGCATTTT. The genes are TRBV11-3 and TRBJ1-5; a weak D match, TRBD1 (5 bases). Trimming pared 8 bases from V and 3 bases from J, leaving 14 bases between. The CDR3 sequence is 14 residues long. The germline gives CDR1 SGHNT, CDR2 YENEEA.

This clonotype was recorded many times. The chain is built from TRBV5-4 and TRBJ2-1; no firm D call. The CDR3 is 15 amino acids. Germline CDR1 is SGHNT and CDR2 is YYREEE (reference sequence). The V end was cut by 5 bases, the J end by 0 bases, with 12 bases between. The CDR3 spells CASRFDQSSYNEQFF. CDR3 DNA sequence: TGTGCCAGCAGATTCGACCAGAGCTCCTACAATGAGCAGTTCTTC.

This rearrangement joins TRBV3-1 to TRBJ2-7; no clear D. The CDR3 loop spans 12 amino acids. Germline CDR1 LGHDT, CDR2 YNNKEL (reference sequence). Trimming took off 2 bases at V and 6 bases at J, with 8 bases between the two ends. CDR3: CASSQRTGEQYF. The CDR3 DNA is TGTGCCAGCAGCCAAAGGACGGGCGAGCAGTACTTC.

In its sample, this clonotype was seen a few times. The V gene is TRBV18, the J gene TRBJ2-5; D perhaps matches TRBD2 (6 bases). Trimming removed 0 bases at V and 5 bases at J, with 10 bases between. Germline CDR1 reads KGHSH; CDR2 reads LQKENI. CDR3 size: 14 residues. The CDR3 coding sequence is TGTGCCAGCTCACCACCGGGACTGTCGGAGACCCAGTACTTC. Translation gives CASSPPGLSETQYF.

This clonotype was picked up many times. The chain is built from TRBV6-5 and TRBJ2-1; a possible D gene is TRBD2 (6 bases). V lost 6 bases to trimming and J lost 12 bases, with 15 bases between them. CDR1 is MNHEY, CDR2 SVGAGI, per germline. This CDR3 region has 12 residues. CDR3 in DNA: TGTGCCAGCAGCCAGACCGGGACTGGGCAGTTCTTC. Its protein is CASSQTGTGQFF.

The rearrangement joins TRBV28 to TRBJ1-2, with D hard to call. The V end was cut by 2 bases, the J end by 4 bases, with 8 bases between. The CDR3 runs 13 residues. The germline CDR1 and CDR2 sequences are MDHEN and SYDVKM. In nucleotides, the CDR3 is TGTGCCAGCAGTTTAAAAGGTTTCTATGGCTACACCTTC. This codes for CASSLKGFYGYTF.

This clonotype was recorded many times. The chain employs TRBV7-2 and TRBJ2-1, with 9 bases aligning to TRBD2. Trimming cost V 8 bases and J 5 bases; bases outside gene matches: 7. Germline V gene sequence: CDR1 SGHTA, CDR2 FQGNSA. This CDR3 is 14 amino acids long. In nucleotides, the CDR3 is TGTGCCAGCGTGCGGGGACTAGCAAACAATGAGCAGTTCTTC. Protein: CASVRGLANNEQFF.

The sample holds a few counts of this clonotype. The chain joins TRBV12-3 or TRBV12-4 to TRBJ1-2; 8 bases agree with TRBD1. The CDR3 consists of 16 residues. V was pared by 5 bases and J by 3 bases, with 11 bases of the junction left unmatched. The CDR3 region has the DNA TGTGCCAGCAGTCACCACTTGACAGGGGTGGACTATGGCTACACCTTC. This sequence encodes CASSHHLTGVDYGYTF.

This clonotype was observed many times. The V gene is TRBV6-5, the J gene TRBJ2-7, with D maybe TRBD1 (6 bases). This CDR3 region has 12 residues. Trimming pared 5 bases from V and 7 bases from J, leaving 12 bases between. From germline, CDR1 is MNHEY and CDR2 SVGAGI. The CDR3 protein is CASSKIQGEQYF. The DNA for the CDR3 is TGTGCCAGCAGTAAAATTCAGGGGGAGCAGTACTTC.

This clonotype was counted many times. The chain carries TRBV5-1 and TRBJ2-7; maybe TRBD1 (6 bases). The CDR3 is 14 residues long. V shed 0 bases and J shed 2 bases, with 9 bases lying between them. CDR1 and CDR2 (germline): SGHRS, YFSETQ. The CDR3 loop is CASSLDRVPYEQYF. Written as DNA, the CDR3 is TGCGCCAGCAGCTTGGACAGGGTCCCCTACGAGCAGTACTTC.

In its sample, this clonotype was seen many times. The CDR3 DNA reads TGTGCCAGCAGAACCGGGACTGAACCCTACGAGCAGTACTTC. It is translated as CASRTGTEPYEQYF. This chain joins TRBV28 and TRBJ2-7, with D possibly matching TRBD2 (6 bases). This CDR3 is 14 amino acids long. The ends were cut back, 6 bases at V and 2 bases at J, with 14 bases in the middle. Germline CDR1 MDHEN, CDR2 SYDVKM.

This clonotype was counted a few times. V usage is TRBV11-2 and J usage is TRBJ2-1, with 8 nucleotides matching TRBD2. Unmatched junction bases numbered 7, after V lost 0 bases and J lost 3 bases. The CDR3 spans 17 residues. Germline CDR1 SGHAT, CDR2 FQNNGV. The chain's CDR3 is CASSLDSLAGLYNEQFF. The CDR3 DNA sequence: TGTGCCAGCAGCTTAGATAGCCTAGCGGGCCTCTACAATGAGCAGTTCTTC.

At least ten counts were recorded for this clonotype. The gene calls are TRBV5-4 and TRBJ1-1; D gene ambiguous. V lost 0 bases to trimming and J lost 0 bases, with 3 bases between them. Germline lookup yields CDR1 SGHNT and CDR2 YYREEE (reference sequence). The CDR3 is made up of 13 amino acids. The CDR3 DNA reads TGTGCCAGCAGCTTGGGTCTGAACACTGAAGCTTTCTTT. Protein: CASSLGLNTEAFF.

This clonotype was detected many times. V usage is TRBV12-3 or TRBV12-4 and J usage is TRBJ1-5; perhaps TRBD1 as D (5 bases). V was cut by 3 bases and J by 5 bases, with 8 bases left in between. This CDR3 has 13 residues. The CDR3 loop is CASSLGDDQPQHF. The DNA of the CDR3 is TGTGCCAGCAGTTTGGGGGACGATCAGCCCCAGCATTTT.

In its sample, this clonotype was seen many times. V and J are TRBV29-1 and TRBJ1-2; TRBD1 matches 9 bases. This CDR3 region has 13 residues. V shed 7 bases, J shed 5 bases, and the junction held 8 bases outside the gene matches. Per germline, CDR1 SQVTM and CDR2 ANQGSEA. CDR3 region: CSDGGTGRYGYTF. The CDR3, as DNA: TGCAGCGATGGGGGGACAGGGAGGTATGGCTACACCTTC.

A few counts support this clonotype. The rearrangement joins TRBV28 to TRBJ2-1; no firm D call. The CDR3 consists of 15 residues. The V end was cut by 4 bases, the J end by 0 bases, with 10 bases between. Per germline, CDR1 MDHEN and CDR2 SYDVKM. The CDR3 reads CASSYGPSSYNEQFF. CDR3 sequence (DNA): TGTGCCAGCAGTTATGGTCCTTCCTCCTACAATGAGCAGTTCTTC.

The J gene is TRBJ2-7, the V gene TRBV10-2; the D is unclear. Germline values: CDR1 WSHSY, CDR2 SAAADI. The V end was cut by 2 bases, the J end by 1 base, with 9 bases between. This CDR3 has 14 residues. The CDR3 coding sequence is TGCGCCAGCAGTGAGGATGGCTCATCCTACGAGCAGTACTTC. It yields the protein CASSEDGSSYEQYF.

The V call is TRBV20-1, the J call TRBJ2-7, with TRBD2 as a possible D gene (7 bases). CDR1 is DFQATT, CDR2 SNEGSKA, per germline (reference sequence). Trimming cost V 3 bases and J 5 bases, with 14 bases left between them. The CDR3 is 13 amino acids. The CDR3 bases are TGCAGTGCTAGTGCGGGGGCGTTTGACGAGCAGTACTTC. Its translation is CSASAGAFDEQYF.

This clonotype came up a few times. The chain couples TRBV19 to TRBJ2-3; the match to TRBD1 covers 7 bases. This CDR3 comprises 14 residues. V lost 4 bases and J lost 0; bases outside the gene matches: 1. Germline loops: CDR1 LNHDA, CDR2 SQIVND (reference sequence). The CDR3 bases are TGTGCCAGTAGTAAACAGGGGAGCACAGATACGCAGTATTTT. This encodes CASSKQGSTDTQYF. Supplemented by reference TRBV19 and TRBJ2-3, the full variable domain reads DGGITQSPKYLFRKEGQNVTLSCEQNLNHDAMYWYRQDPGQGLRLIYYSQIVNDFQKGDIAEGYSVSREKKESFPLTVTSAQKNPTAFYLCASSKQGSTDTQYFGPGTRLTVL.

Ten or more counts support this clonotype. This chain joins TRBV5-1 and TRBJ2-1; D is unclear. V lost 4 bases, J lost 12 bases, and 17 bases lay in between. Per the germline V gene, CDR1 is SGHRS and CDR2 is YFSETQ. This CDR3 has 13 amino acids. CDR3 DNA: TGCGCCAGCAGCCCCCGCGTGGGCCTCGGGCAGTTCTTC. Translation gives CASSPRVGLGQFF.

The chain employs TRBV19 and TRBJ2-4; TRBD1 matches 9 bases. This CDR3 has 13 residues. The germline CDR1 and CDR2 sequences are LNHDA and SQIVND (reference sequence). V was clipped by 5 bases and J by 9 bases; unmatched bases: 5. The CDR3 loop is CASSSDRGSIQYF. Written as DNA, the CDR3 is TGTGCCAGTAGTTCGGACAGGGGAAGCATTCAGTACTTC.

This clonotype was counted many times. The chain carries TRBV7-6 and TRBJ2-7; 13 bases map to TRBD2. CDR3 length equals 15 residues. The germline V gene encodes CDR1 SGHVS and CDR2 FNYEAQ. The ends lost 5 bases at V and 1 base at J; junction bases unmatched: 2. Here the CDR3 reads CASSRTSGGSYEQYF. DNA for the CDR3: TGTGCCAGCAGCCGGACTAGCGGGGGATCCTACGAGCAGTACTTC. The full variable domain, with the rest looked up from reference TRBV7-6 and TRBJ2-7, is GAGVSQSPRYKVTKRGQDVALRCDPISGHVSLYWYRQALGQGPEFLTYFNYEAQQDKSGLPNDRFSAERPEGSISTLTIQRTEQRDSAMYRCASSRTSGGSYEQYFGPGTRLTVT.